The clone carrying this TCR beta chain has more than one count but fewer than ten. The target antigen is unknown. A single record per CDR3 protein comes from TCRdb applying MiXCR to the 5' RACE reads. The sample lists some 44,000 distinct CDR3 sequences, 30% occurring once. Germline lookup yields CDR1 LGHDT and CDR2 YNNKEL (reference sequence). This CDR3 region has 14 residues. Trimming pared 5 bases from V and 4 bases from J, leaving 14 bases between. Overall study findings and caveats: Tumor Tregs overlapped most with tumor, then blood, naive CD4+ cells.

Sequencing was performed on tumor-infiltrating memory CD4+ T cells sorted from the breast tumor. Subset meaning: memory CD4+ T cells, CD4+CD45RO+CD25-. The receptor comes from a female donor with breast cancer. The V gene is TRBV3-1, the J gene TRBJ1-2; D might be TRBD1 (5 bases). CDR3 sequence reads: CASSVQGQGYGYTF. The DNA of the CDR3 is TGTGCCAGCAGCGTACAAGGACAAGGCTATGGCTACACCTTC.